Sequencing of this T cell receptor (beta chain) was carried out in a study of early T cells in non-severe SARS-CoV-2 infection. In the study overall: Chains were not paired, and sequencing was done on bulk RNA from unsorted whole blood.

TCRdb itself ran the 5' RACE reads through MiXCR, one entry per CDR3 protein. The repertoire holds tens of thousands of distinct CDR3 sequences, with approximately 5.6% as singletons. On this clonotype itself: A read error may be the cause here, since a much bigger clone is one base away.

Germline CDR1 and CDR2: SGHVS and FNYEAQ. The CDR3 runs 13 residues. V lost 8 bases and J lost 9; bases outside the gene matches: 13. The sample comprised whole blood. The source is an adult who was a healthcare worker with PCR-confirmed SARS-CoV-2 infection or an uninfected control (not recorded which). The chain carries TRBV7-6 and TRBJ2-7; 7 bases map to TRBD2. CDR3 residues: CASGIDRSSGQYF. CDR3 DNA sequence: TGTGCCAGCGGCATCGACCGGTCTAGCGGGCAGTACTTC.